These 8 T cell receptor beta chains were all obtained from the same sample, sequenced in a study of breast tumors, draining lymph nodes, adjacent tissues. MiXCR, run by TCRdb on the multiplex PCR reads, gives a single entry per CDR3 protein. This table has some 170,000 distinct CDR3 sequences, about 30% appearing once. Samples came from axillary lymph nodes draining the breast cancer. Input material: axillary lymph node tissue. Receptors were obtained from a female donor with breast cancer. Some clones in this sample may be carry-over from other donors' samples.

The rearrangement uses TRBV29-1 and TRBJ2-1; D possibly uses TRBD1 or TRBD2 (5 bases each). The germline V and J ends were trimmed by 6 bases and 5 bases, with 14 bases remaining between them. CDR1 is SQVTM and CDR2 is ANQGSEA in the germline V gene. This CDR3 has 13 amino acids. The CDR3 nucleotides read TGCAGCGTCCTCGGGACCGGCAACAATGAGCAGTTCTTC. This encodes CSVLGTGNNEQFF.

The gene calls are TRBV24-1 and TRBJ1-5; tentatively, D is TRBD1 (5 bases). In germline, CDR1 is KGHDR, CDR2 SFDVKD. Trimming stripped 4 bases from V and 14 bases from J, with 26 bases between. This CDR3 has 16 residues. The CDR3 region has the DNA TGTGCCACCAGTGACACGACTAGCGGGGGACTGACCTACGAGCATTTT. Translating gives CATSDTTSGGLTYEHF.

At least ten counts were recorded for this clonotype. V is TRBV13 and J is TRBJ2-7; no reliable D call. CDR1 and CDR2 (germline): PRHDT, FYEKMQ (reference sequence). The V end lost 4 bases, the J end lost 3 bases, and 19 bases lay between the germline ends. The length of the CDR3 is 16 residues. In DNA form, the CDR3 reads TGTGCCAGCAGCTCAACGGCTGATTCAGTAAGCTACGAGCAGTACTTC. Protein product: CASSSTADSVSYEQYF. Complete variable domain (other parts from reference TRBV13 and TRBJ2-7): AAGVIQSPRHLIKEKRETATLKCYPIPRHDTVYWYQQGPGQDPQFLISFYEKMQSDKGSIPDRFSAQQFSDYHSELNMSSLELGDSALYFCASSSTADSVSYEQYFGPGTRLTVT.

This clonotype was found many times. This chain uses TRBV6-2 or TRBV6-3 with TRBJ2-7, with no clear D. Germline V gives CDR1 MNHEY, CDR2 SVGEGT. The germline V and J ends were trimmed by 5 bases and 6 bases, with 8 bases remaining between them. This CDR3 spans 11 amino acids. CDR3 DNA: TGTGCCAGCAGTACCCGGGCCGAGCAGTACTTC. Its translation: CASSTRAEQYF.

The gene calls are TRBV7-2 and TRBJ1-3; 7 nucleotides line up with TRBD1. The CDR3 runs 16 residues. The trim removed 5 bases at V and 2 bases at J, leaving 9 bases unmatched. Germline CDR1 and CDR2: SGHTA and FQGNSA. This chain's CDR3 is CASSPTGSHAGNTIYF. The CDR3 region has the DNA TGTGCCAGCAGCCCGACAGGGAGTCACGCTGGAAACACCATATATTTT. Full variable domain (rest looked up from reference TRBV7-2 and TRBJ1-3): GAGVSQSPSNKVTEKGKDVELRCDPISGHTALYWYRQSLGQGLEFLIYFQGNSAPDKSGLPSDRFSAERTGGSVSTLTIQRTQQEDSAVYLCASSPTGSHAGNTIYFGEGSWLTVV.

This clonotype is a singleton in its sample. The chain recombines TRBV10-1 with TRBJ1-2; no clear D gene. Per the germline V gene, CDR1 is WNHNN and CDR2 is SYGVQD (reference sequence). V lost 3 bases, J lost 3 bases, and 8 bases lay in between. This CDR3 comprises 13 residues. The CDR3 bases are TGCGCCAGCAGTGATGACGGTTACTATGGCTACACCTTC. The encoded protein is CASSDDGYYGYTF.

This clonotype was detected a few times. This may arise from a read error, as a much more abundant clone is one base away. The chain has TRBV6-5 and TRBJ1-5; tentative D call: TRBD1 (5 bases). CDR3 length equals 14 residues. V dropped 2 bases and J dropped 6 bases, with 11 bases sitting between them. Germline assignment: CDR1 MNHEY and CDR2 SVGAGI. As DNA, the CDR3 is TGTGCCAGCAGTTACGGCGGGGGAGGTCAGCCCCAGCATTTT. Translated, it gives CASSYGGGGQPQHF.

This clonotype was counted only a few times. One junction end does not reproduce the germline sequence, and a read error may be involved. CDR3 in amino acids: CASSVAQAGTEASF. As DNA, the CDR3 is TGTGCCAGCAGCGTAGCACAGGCGGGCACTGAAGCTTCCTTT. The rearrangement links TRBV9 to TRBJ1-1, with D perhaps TRBD1 (5 bases). The CDR3 totals 14 residues. Germline assignment: CDR1 SGDLS and CDR2 YYNGEE.